Below, 12 T cell receptor beta chains from the same sample are listed, as sequenced in a study of T-cell memory formation after mild COVID-19. One entry per CDR3 protein, called by TCRdb with MiXCR from the 5' RACE reads. The sample includes roughly 620,000 distinct CDR3 sequences, 15% to 20% seen only once; the top ten take approximately 12%. The sample consisted of PBMCs or a T cell subset sorted from them (not recorded which). These receptors were obtained from an adult woman who had mild COVID-19 (a few samples of this study predate the infection). Cell type and time point are not known.

This clonotype was counted a few times. The J gene is TRBJ1-5, the V gene TRBV12-3 or TRBV12-4; 9 bases are a match to TRBD1. J was trimmed by 0 bases and V by 6 bases; bases with no gene match: 9. CDR3 length: 17 amino acids. CDR3 amino acids: CASSLSQGAGSNQPQHF. Here the CDR3 DNA reads TGTGCCAGCAGCTTGTCACAGGGGGCGGGTAGCAATCAGCCCCAGCATTTT.

The V gene is TRBV29-1, the J gene TRBJ2-2; the match to TRBD1 covers 8 bases. The V segment lost 2 bases and the J segment 2 bases; nucleotides outside the gene matches: 4. CDR3 length: 15 residues. Germline-derived CDR1 and CDR2 are SQVTM and ANQGSEA. CDR3 sequence reads: CSVEIGTGNTGELFF. The CDR3 nucleotides read TGCAGCGTTGAAATTGGGACAGGCAACACCGGGGAGCTGTTTTTT.

This chain links TRBV5-1 with TRBJ1-3; no clear D gene. V was shortened by 0 bases and J by 0 bases, with 7 bases between the two germline ends. Germline loops: CDR1 SGHRS, CDR2 YFSETQ. The CDR3 runs to 15 residues. The CDR3 region has the DNA TGCGCCAGCAGCTTGGTTGCATCCTCTGGAAACACCATATATTTT. This gives the protein CASSLVASSGNTIYF.

The V and J genes are TRBV27 and TRBJ1-1; D possibly corresponds to TRBD1 (6 bases). Trimming shortened V by 7 bases and J by 1 base, and 19 bases separated the two germline ends. The CDR3 runs 16 residues. Germline CDR1 and CDR2: MNHEY and SMNVEV (reference sequence). The CDR3 region is CASTGLSADRNTEAFF. The CDR3, as DNA: TGTGCCAGCACGGGCCTCAGCGCGGACAGGAACACTGAAGCTTTCTTT.

This rearrangement joins TRBV20-1 to TRBJ2-3; 9 bases agree with TRBD2. Germline values: CDR1 DFQATT, CDR2 SNEGSKA (reference sequence). The CDR3 runs 17 residues. The V and J ends lost 0 bases and 0 bases, in that order; junction bases with no gene match: 7. In nucleotides, the CDR3 is TGCAGTGCTAGAGATTTGGAGCGGGGGGCTAGCACAGATACGCAGTATTTT. This translates into CSARDLERGASTDTQYF.

There are many counts of this clonotype. The V gene is TRBV7-9, the J gene TRBJ2-2, with 9 positions matching TRBD1. Trimming removed 4 bases from V and 2 bases from J; junction bases left unmatched: 5. The CDR3 is made up of 16 amino acids. In germline, CDR1 is SEHNR, CDR2 FQNEAQ (reference sequence). The CDR3, as DNA: TGTGCCAGCAGCTCTCACAGGGGGCGAAACACCGGGGAGCTGTTTTTT. Encoded protein: CASSSHRGRNTGELFF.

The chain employs TRBV30 and TRBJ1-2; unclear D gene. The V and J ends lost 4 bases and 8 bases respectively, with 11 bases between them. Per the germline V gene, CDR1 is GTSNPN and CDR2 is SVGIG (reference sequence). The CDR3 runs to 11 residues. CDR3 nucleotides: TGTGCCTGGACTAATCAGTTCGGCTACACCTTC. Translating gives CAWTNQFGYTF. Together with reference TRBV30 and TRBJ1-2, the CDR3 gives the full variable domain: SQTIHQWPATLVQPVGSPLSLECTVEGTSNPNLYWYRQAAGRGLQLLFYSVGIGQISSEVPQNLSASRPQDRQFILSSKKLLLSDSGFYLCAWTNQFGYTFGSGTRLTVV.

A few counts support this clonotype. The V call is TRBV10-3, the J call TRBJ1-1; TRBD1 matches 7 bases. Germline V CDR1 and CDR2: ENHRY, SYGVKD. The ends lost 10 bases at V and 5 bases at J; junction bases unmatched: 4. The CDR3 runs 11 residues. Written as DNA, the CDR3 is TGTGCCACCGGACAGGTTACTGAAGCTTTCTTT. Translated: CATGQVTEAFF.

In this sample, this clonotype turned up a few times. This chain links TRBV7-9 with TRBJ2-1; unclear D gene. CDR3 size: 14 residues. The V end lost 2 bases, the J end lost 2 bases, and 7 bases lay between the germline ends. Germline V gene lookup returns CDR1 SEHNR and CDR2 FQNEAQ (reference sequence). CDR3 in DNA: TGTGCCAGCAGCTTAATAGCTACCTACAATGAGCAGTTCTTC. Translated: CASSLIATYNEQFF. Looking up the rest from reference TRBV7-9 and TRBJ2-1 gives the full variable domain: DTGVSQNPRHKITKRGQNVTFRCDPISEHNRLYWYRQTLGQGPEFLTYFQNEAQLEKSRLLSDRFSAERPKGSFSTLEIQRTEQGDSAMYLCASSLIATYNEQFFGPGTRLTVL.

This clonotype was observed a handful of times. V usage is TRBV5-1 and J usage is TRBJ2-7, with D maybe TRBD2 (6 bases). CDR3 size: 14 residues. V was pared by 1 base and J by 3 bases, with 11 bases between. Per the germline V gene, CDR1 is SGHRS and CDR2 is YFSETQ. CDR3 in amino acids: CASSLNQGGYEQYF. CDR3 DNA: TGCGCCAGCAGCTTGAATCAGGGAGGCTACGAGCAGTACTTC.

The rearrangement joins TRBV20-1 to TRBJ2-4; 8 nucleotides agree with TRBD2. J was trimmed by 9 bases and V by 5 bases; bases with no gene match: 12. CDR3 length: 14 amino acids. Germline loops: CDR1 DFQATT, CDR2 SNEGSKA (reference sequence). CDR3 amino acids: CSAQRTSRGGIQYF. CDR3 in DNA: TGCAGTGCTCAAAGGACTAGCAGAGGTGGCATTCAGTACTTC.

A few counts support this clonotype. In nucleotides, the CDR3 is TGCAGCGTTGATCTGGGGACCCACTACGAGCAGTACTTC. Its translation is CSVDLGTHYEQYF. V usage is TRBV29-1 and J usage is TRBJ2-7; perhaps D is TRBD1 or TRBD2 (5 bases each). V was clipped by 3 bases and J by 3 bases, with 12 bases between them. The germline gives CDR1 SQVTM, CDR2 ANQGSEA. This CDR3 comprises 13 residues.